This is a list of T cell receptor beta chains from one sample in a study of T cell responses to AZD1222 COVID-19 vaccine. The protocol was immunoSEQ multiplex PCR, while the TCRdb copy is restricted to in-frame clones and leaves out a portion. This table has more than 100,000 clones, under 90% appearing once. The sample in question was peripheral blood, obtained on day 0 of AZD1222 vaccination. The receptor set was obtained from an adult in good health. Both conserved end residues are part of each CDR3. Each record gives: J gene, clone size, V gene, D gene, CDR3 DNA, CDR3 protein. A D gene is named only where the DNA matches it firmly. The size of a clone is reported for some rows only, either as once, few or many, or as a class for expanded clones.

J gene: TRBJ1-1; clone size: NA; V gene: TRBV5-1; D gene: TRBD1; CDR3 DNA: TGCGCCAGCAGCTTGGTAACAGGGGGCACTGAAGCTTTCTTT; CDR3 protein: CASSLVTGGTEAFF
J gene: TRBJ1-5; clone size: NA; V gene: TRBV19; D gene: NA; CDR3 DNA: TGTGCCAGTAGTATAGATAGAGGTCGTCAGCCCCAGCATTTT; CDR3 protein: CASSIDRGRQPQHF
J gene: TRBJ1-5; clone size: NA; V gene: TRBV7-2; D gene: NA; CDR3 DNA: TGTGCCAGCAGGGTTACAGGGAGCAATCAGCCCCAGCATTTT; CDR3 protein: CASRVTGSNQPQHF
J gene: TRBJ1-4; clone size: NA; V gene: TRBV5-1; D gene: NA; CDR3 DNA: TGCGCCAGCAGCTTAGGTCAGGGGAGGGGTGAAAAACTGTTTTTT; CDR3 protein: CASSLGQGRGEKLFF
J gene: TRBJ1-1; clone size: NA; V gene: TRBV6-6; D gene: TRBD1; CDR3 DNA: TGTGCCAGCATTCCTAGGGACAGAAGTCCCCCTGAAGCTTTCTTT; CDR3 protein: CASIPRDRSPPEAFF
J gene: TRBJ2-3; clone size: NA; V gene: TRBV9; D gene: TRBD2; CDR3 DNA: TGTGCCAGCAGCGCCGGGACTAGCGATACGCAGTATTTT; CDR3 protein: CASSAGTSDTQYF
J gene: TRBJ1-1; clone size: NA; V gene: TRBV5-5; D gene: TRBD1; CDR3 DNA: TGTGCCAGCAGCCGGGACAGGGCAGAGATGAACACTGAAGCTTTCTTT; CDR3 protein: CASSRDRAEMNTEAFF
J gene: TRBJ2-7; clone size: few; V gene: TRBV18; D gene: TRBD1; CDR3 DNA: TGTGCCAGCTCACCCGGGACAGGGGTACACAACGAGCAGTACTTC; CDR3 protein: CASSPGTGVHNEQYF
J gene: TRBJ2-2; clone size: NA; V gene: TRBV6-2/TRBV6-3; D gene: TRBD1; CDR3 DNA: TGTGCCAGCAGCTCGGACAGGGGGCTCGCCGGGGAGCTGTTTTTT; CDR3 protein: CASSSDRGLAGELFF
J gene: TRBJ2-5; clone size: NA; V gene: TRBV5-1; D gene: NA; CDR3 DNA: TGCGCCAGCAGCCATGGAGCAGCCGGTGGAGAGACCCAGTACTTC; CDR3 protein: CASSHGAAGGETQYF
J gene: TRBJ1-6; clone size: NA; V gene: TRBV29-1; D gene: NA; CDR3 DNA: TGCAGCGTTGGGGAGGGAAATAATTCACCCCTCCACTTT; CDR3 protein: CSVGEGNNSPLHF
J gene: TRBJ1-5; clone size: NA; V gene: TRBV10-2; D gene: NA; CDR3 DNA: TGCGCCAGCAGTTTTGACAGGTCCAATCAGCCCCAGCATTTT; CDR3 protein: CASSFDRSNQPQHF
J gene: TRBJ1-1; clone size: NA; V gene: TRBV28; D gene: TRBD1; CDR3 DNA: TGTGCCAGCAGGGGAACAGGGGGCGGGTACACTGAAGCTTTCTTT; CDR3 protein: CASRGTGGGYTEAFF
J gene: TRBJ2-7; clone size: once; V gene: TRBV30; D gene: TRBD1; CDR3 DNA: TGTGCCTGGAGCGCCGGGACAGGACCCAACGAGCAGTACTTC; CDR3 protein: CAWSAGTGPNEQYF
J gene: TRBJ1-6; clone size: NA; V gene: TRBV5-8; D gene: TRBD1; CDR3 DNA: TGTGCCAGCAGCTTTCCGGGACAGGGGAGTTCACCCCTCCACTTT; CDR3 protein: CASSFPGQGSSPLHF
J gene: TRBJ2-3; clone size: NA; V gene: TRBV6-6; D gene: TRBD2; CDR3 DNA: TGTGCCAGCAGTTACTCGGGACTAGCGGGGTCAGATACGCAGTATTTT; CDR3 protein: CASSYSGLAGSDTQYF
J gene: TRBJ2-5; clone size: NA; V gene: TRBV5-1; D gene: NA; CDR3 DNA: TGCGCCAGCAGCCCGGGGGTCTCCCCGTCGGAGGAGACCCAGTACTTC; CDR3 protein: CASSPGVSPSEETQYF
J gene: TRBJ2-5; clone size: NA; V gene: TRBV28; D gene: NA; CDR3 DNA: TGTGCCAGCAGTTTACAGGGGTATCGGGAGACCCAGTACTTC; CDR3 protein: CASSLQGYRETQYF
J gene: TRBJ1-6; clone size: NA; V gene: TRBV2; D gene: TRBD1; CDR3 DNA: TGTGCCAGCAGACTCCGGGACAGGGGGTCACCCCTCCACTTT; CDR3 protein: CASRLRDRGSPLHF
J gene: TRBJ1-5; clone size: NA; V gene: TRBV19; D gene: NA; CDR3 DNA: TGTGCCAGTAGTATAACCCAATTCTCGCGGGGGAGGAGGCAGCCCCAGCATTTT; CDR3 protein: CASSITQFSRGRRQPQHF
J gene: TRBJ1-2; clone size: NA; V gene: TRBV7-9; D gene: TRBD1; CDR3 DNA: TGTGCCAGCAGCTTACAGGGGGCGGGAGATGGCTACACCTTC; CDR3 protein: CASSLQGAGDGYTF
J gene: TRBJ1-5; clone size: NA; V gene: TRBV30; D gene: NA; CDR3 DNA: TGTGCCTGGTCCCGGGGGGATCAGCCCCAGCATTTT; CDR3 protein: CAWSRGDQPQHF
J gene: TRBJ2-1; clone size: NA; V gene: TRBV19; D gene: TRBD2; CDR3 DNA: TGTGCCAGTAGTATAGAGGGACTAGCGAATGAGCAGTTCTTC; CDR3 protein: CASSIEGLANEQFF
J gene: TRBJ1-1; clone size: NA; V gene: TRBV6-6; D gene: TRBD1; CDR3 DNA: TGTGCCAGCAGTTACAGGGACAGAGACACTGAAGCTTTCTTT; CDR3 protein: CASSYRDRDTEAFF
J gene: TRBJ1-2; clone size: once; V gene: TRBV7-9; D gene: NA; CDR3 DNA: TGTGCCAGCAGCTTACGACCGGGACCCAACTATGGCTACACCTTC; CDR3 protein: CASSLRPGPNYGYTF
J gene: TRBJ2-7; clone size: NA; V gene: TRBV9; D gene: TRBD1; CDR3 DNA: TGTGCCAGCAGCGCAGGGGGCGAATCCTACGAGCAGTACTTC; CDR3 protein: CASSAGGESYEQYF
J gene: TRBJ2-7; clone size: NA; V gene: TRBV2; D gene: NA; CDR3 DNA: TGTGCCAGCACCGAAGGGGGAGGGGGGACCAAAATCTACGAGCAGTACTTC; CDR3 protein: CASTEGGGGTKIYEQYF
J gene: TRBJ2-7; clone size: NA; V gene: TRBV29-1; D gene: NA; CDR3 DNA: TGCAGCGCCATAAGAGGGGACTCCTACGAGCAGTACTTC; CDR3 protein: CSAIRGDSYEQYF